The 24 T cell receptor beta chains reported below all come from one sample, sequenced in a study of T cell repertoires in cytomegalovirus infection. These receptors have no known antigen. Each CDR3 protein gets one entry after TCRdb re-called the reads with MiXCR. Of under 200,000 distinct CDR3 sequences in the sample, about 20% are singletons; the top ten hold 25%. This sample comprised CD8+ T cells from cultured PBMCs, obtained from culture after CMV antigen stimulation. Receptors originate from a human donor in good health (CMV status not recorded). Some clones in this sample may be carry-over from other donors' samples.

The genes are TRBV7-8 and TRBJ1-2; D remains unclear. Germline loops: CDR1 SGHVS, CDR2 FQNEAQ. With 5 bases removed from V and 6 bases from J, the gap between germline ends came to 7 bases. The CDR3 is 11 amino acids. CDR3 loop: CASSPGDGYTF. The CDR3 region has the DNA TGTGCCAGCAGCCCGGGTGATGGCTACACCTTC.

This clonotype has just a few counts. The chain recombines TRBV7-8 with TRBJ2-5; D is undetermined. V was trimmed by 8 bases and J by 4 bases, leaving 20 bases between them. CDR3 length equals 15 residues. Looked up from germline, CDR1 is SGHVS and CDR2 is FQNEAQ. CDR3 in DNA: TGTGCCAGCCGTTTTACCGGGCCCCTGGGAGAGACCCAGTACTTC. This codes for CASRFTGPLGETQYF.

This clonotype was observed a handful of times. The gene calls are TRBV7-2 and TRBJ2-7; the D is unclear. The V gene lost 2 bases and the J gene lost 1 base, with 6 bases spanning the gap. Per germline, CDR1 SGHTA and CDR2 FQGNSA. The CDR3 loop spans 13 amino acids. In DNA, the CDR3 is TGTGCCAGCAGCTTATGGAAGTCCTACGAGCAGTACTTC. It codes for CASSLWKSYEQYF. Complete variable domain (other parts from reference TRBV7-2 and TRBJ2-7): GAGVSQSPSNKVTEKGKDVELRCDPISGHTALYWYRQSLGQGLEFLIYFQGNSAPDKSGLPSDRFSAERTGGSVSTLTIQRTQQEDSAVYLCASSLWKSYEQYFGPGTRLTVT.

The chain employs TRBV7-8 and TRBJ1-2, with TRBD1 matching 12 bases. V trimming: 5 bases; J trimming: 2 bases; junction bases outside the gene matches: 9. The CDR3 has 17 residues. Germline assignment: CDR1 SGHVS and CDR2 FQNEAQ. CDR3 nucleotides: TGTGCCAGCAGCGCCCGGGACAGGGGGCCCGGGAACTATGGCTACACCTTC. It specifies CASSARDRGPGNYGYTF.

As DNA, the CDR3 is TGCAGCGTTGAAACACGGGACGGAACCTACGAGCAGTACTTC. This translates into CSVETRDGTYEQYF. This chain links TRBV29-1 with TRBJ2-7; D is perhaps TRBD1 or TRBD2 (5 bases each). This CDR3 is 14 amino acids long. Germline assignment: CDR1 SQVTM and CDR2 ANQGSEA. With 2 bases removed from V and 2 bases from J, the gap between germline ends came to 13 bases.

The CDR3 is CASSHRGSRGTEAFF. The CDR3 coding sequence is TGCGCCAGCAGCCACAGGGGCTCACGAGGCACTGAAGCTTTCTTT. The rearrangement uses TRBV4-1 and TRBJ1-1; weak D call: TRBD1 (6 bases). From germline, CDR1 is MGHRA and CDR2 YSYEKL. The V end was cut by 3 bases, the J end by 4 bases, with 15 bases between. The CDR3 consists of 15 residues.

The chain employs TRBV7-8 and TRBJ1-2, with unresolved D. With 1 base removed from V and 4 bases from J, the gap between germline ends came to 13 bases. CDR3 size: 15 residues. Germline V CDR1 and CDR2: SGHVS, FQNEAQ. CDR3 residues: CASSLVGRGSYGYTF. The CDR3 DNA reads TGTGCCAGCAGCTTAGTCGGACGGGGAAGCTATGGCTACACCTTC. Full variable domain (outside the CDR3, taken from reference TRBV7-8 and TRBJ1-2): GAGVSQSPRYKVAKRGQDVALRCDPISGHVSLFWYQQALGQGPEFLTYFQNEAQLDKSGLPSDRFFAERPEGSVSTLKIQRTQQEDSAVYLCASSLVGRGSYGYTFGSGTRLTVV.

The genes are TRBV7-2 and TRBJ1-4; weak D call: TRBD1 (6 bases). In germline, CDR1 is SGHTA, CDR2 FQGNSA. Deletions cut 6 bases from V and 4 bases from J, with 12 bases between. This CDR3 spans 14 amino acids. The CDR3: CASSPGAFNEKLFF. DNA of the CDR3: TGTGCCAGCAGTCCAGGGGCCTTTAATGAAAAACTGTTTTTT.

The chain carries TRBV7-9 and TRBJ2-5; D not resolved. The CDR3 runs to 14 residues. Trimming removed 0 bases at V and 2 bases at J, with 7 bases between. Per germline, CDR1 SEHNR and CDR2 FQNEAQ (reference sequence). This chain's CDR3 is CASSLAVEQETQYF. In DNA form, the CDR3 reads TGTGCCAGCAGCTTAGCGGTGGAGCAAGAGACCCAGTACTTC. Looking up the rest from reference TRBV7-9 and TRBJ2-5 gives the full variable domain: DTGVSQNPRHKITKRGQNVTFRCDPISEHNRLYWYRQTLGQGPEFLTYFQNEAQLEKSRLLSDRFSAERPKGSFSTLEIQRTEQGDSAMYLCASSLAVEQETQYFGPGTRLLVL.

The genes are TRBV6-1 and TRBJ2-7; TRBD1 or TRBD2 may be the D gene (5 bases each). V was clipped by 5 bases and J by 0 bases, with 11 bases between them. This CDR3 contains 14 residues. Germline V gene lookup returns CDR1 MNHNS and CDR2 SASEGT. For the CDR3, the DNA is TGTGCCAGCAGTACCTGGGACGACTCCTACGAGCAGTACTTC. This sequence encodes CASSTWDDSYEQYF.

There are many counts of this clonotype. The chain links TRBV27 to TRBJ2-1; TRBD2 aligns across 10 bases. With V trimmed by 3 bases and J by 4 bases, 3 bases remained unmatched. The germline V gene encodes CDR1 MNHEY and CDR2 SMNVEV (reference sequence). The CDR3 spans 15 residues. Here the CDR3 reads CASSFGSGGYNEQFF. Written as DNA, the CDR3 is TGTGCCAGCAGTTTCGGTAGCGGGGGGTACAATGAGCAGTTCTTC.

This clonotype turned up a few times. The chain links TRBV12-3 or TRBV12-4 to TRBJ1-5, with D possibly being TRBD1 (5 bases). V shed 3 bases and J shed 0 bases, with 15 bases lying between them. The CDR3 has 17 amino acids. The CDR3 spells CASSFLVGRDSNQPQHF. DNA of the CDR3: TGTGCCAGCAGTTTCTTAGTCGGCAGGGATAGCAATCAGCCCCAGCATTTT.

This clonotype was detected a few times. The V gene is TRBV11-2, the J gene TRBJ1-5, with a weak D call TRBD1 (6 bases). The CDR3 contains 15 residues. V was trimmed by 5 bases and J by 3 bases, leaving 14 bases between them. Looked up from germline, CDR1 is SGHAT and CDR2 is FQNNGV. The CDR3 nucleotides are TGTGCCAGCAGCCCCTCAGGGGCTTACAATCAGCCCCAGCATTTT. Protein: CASSPSGAYNQPQHF.

This clonotype has ten or more counts. The V gene is TRBV7-2, the J gene TRBJ1-4; D is uncertain. The CDR3 loop spans 13 amino acids. Germline V gene data show CDR1 as SGHTA and CDR2 as FQGNSA. The germline V and J ends were trimmed by 6 bases and 8 bases, with 13 bases remaining between them. CDR3 loop: CASSRKGREKLFF. The CDR3 coding sequence is TGTGCCAGCAGTCGGAAGGGTCGGGAAAAACTGTTTTTT.

The gene calls are TRBV4-2 and TRBJ2-3; TRBD2 matches 9 bases. The CDR3 consists of 17 residues. Germline V gives CDR1 LGHNA, CDR2 YNFKEQ. V lost 0 bases and J lost 2; bases outside the gene matches: 6. The CDR3 protein is CASSQDISGGFTDTQYF. DNA for the CDR3: TGTGCCAGCAGCCAAGACATTAGCGGGGGATTCACAGATACGCAGTATTTT.

This rearrangement joins TRBV7-8 to TRBJ2-3; D may be TRBD2 (6 bases). The length of the CDR3 is 15 residues. The V gene's germline CDR1 is SGHVS and CDR2 FQNEAQ. The V end lost 2 bases, the J end lost 2 bases, and 11 bases lay between the germline ends. The CDR3 DNA sequence: TGTGCCAGCAGCTTATTTGCGGGGTACACAGATACGCAGTATTTT. Translating it yields CASSLFAGYTDTQYF.

The chain recombines TRBV6-6 with TRBJ2-3; D is undetermined. Germline CDR1 reads MNHNY; CDR2 reads SVGAGI (reference sequence). V was shortened by 1 base and J by 0 bases, with 11 bases between the two germline ends. The CDR3 loop spans 16 amino acids. CDR3 DNA sequence: TGTGCCAGCAGTTACTATGAGACCCCTAGCACAGATACGCAGTATTTT. Its protein product is CASSYYETPSTDTQYF.

The chain couples TRBV7-9 to TRBJ2-3, with D maybe TRBD2 (5 bases). Germline CDR1 is SEHNR and CDR2 is FQNEAQ (reference sequence). V lost 1 base and J 4 bases, leaving 12 bases between the germline ends. This CDR3 region has 15 residues. As DNA, the CDR3 is TGTGCCAGCAGCTTAGAACTAGTGGCCGCAGATACGCAGTATTTT. This codes for CASSLELVAADTQYF.

The V call is TRBV11-1, the J call TRBJ1-2; D remains ambiguous. CDR1 SGHAT and CDR2 FQDESV come from the germline V gene (reference sequence). CDR3 length equals 13 residues. Trimming removed 6 bases from V and 5 bases from J, with 13 bases in between. The CDR3 spells CASSPERDYGYTF. In DNA, the CDR3 is TGTGCCAGCAGTCCGGAGAGGGATTATGGCTACACCTTC.

This chain uses TRBV7-2 with TRBJ2-5, with TRBD1 as a possible D gene (6 bases). The germline V gene encodes CDR1 SGHTA and CDR2 FQGNSA. V was trimmed by 3 bases and J by 4 bases, leaving 15 bases between them. This CDR3 spans 15 amino acids. The CDR3 sequence: CASSLWDTSRETQYF. CDR3 sequence (DNA): TGTGCCAGCAGCTTGTGGGACACCTCCCGAGAGACCCAGTACTTC.

This clonotype was seen a few times. The CDR3 protein is CASSPTSGVAYGYTF. In nucleotides, the CDR3 is TGCGCCAGCAGCCCTACGAGCGGGGTAGCGTACGGCTACACCTTC. The chain employs TRBV4-1 and TRBJ1-2, with unresolved D. Trimming pared 4 bases from V and 8 bases from J, leaving 20 bases between. Germline CDR1 reads MGHRA; CDR2 reads YSYEKL. The CDR3 length is 15 residues.

The chain carries TRBV6-2 or TRBV6-3 and TRBJ1-2; weak D call: TRBD1 (5 bases). CDR3 length: 16 residues. V was clipped by 6 bases and J by 4 bases, with 21 bases between them. CDR1 MNHEY and CDR2 SVGEGT come from the germline V gene. Here the CDR3 DNA reads TGTGCCAGCAGCTCAGATAGTGGAGGGGTCCGCTATGGCTACACCTTC. This codes for CASSSDSGGVRYGYTF.

This clonotype has more than one count but fewer than ten. This chain joins TRBV7-2 and TRBJ2-1; 9 bases map to TRBD2. This CDR3 has 14 residues. Germline CDR1 is SGHTA and CDR2 is FQGNSA. The ends lost 3 bases at V and 8 bases at J; junction bases unmatched: 5. CDR3 in DNA: TGTGCCAGCAGCTTTTCGACTAGCGGACATGAGCAGTTCTTC. Its translation is CASSFSTSGHEQFF. Full variable domain (outside the CDR3, taken from reference TRBV7-2 and TRBJ2-1): GAGVSQSPSNKVTEKGKDVELRCDPISGHTALYWYRQSLGQGLEFLIYFQGNSAPDKSGLPSDRFSAERTGGSVSTLTIQRTQQEDSAVYLCASSFSTSGHEQFFGPGTRLTVL.

This rearrangement joins TRBV20-1 to TRBJ2-1; D gene uncertain. Germline V gives CDR1 DFQATT, CDR2 SNEGSKA (reference sequence). CDR3 length: 11 residues. V was cut by 6 bases and J by 5 bases, with 8 bases left in between. The CDR3 protein is CSASPHNEQFF. CDR3 bases: TGCAGTGCGTCACCCCACAATGAGCAGTTCTTC.